These 28 T cell receptor beta chains originate from one sample sequenced in a study of beta chain features in type 1 diabetes. Study results and caveats: Type 1 diabetes patients had TCRB CDR3s that were shorter (moderately but significantly so) in all four CD4+ subsets.

For these receptors, no antigen is known. The study reverse transcribed the entire isolated RNA, so it sequenced expressed TCRB transcripts. Here immunoSEQ multiplex PCR was the method, and the copy in TCRdb shows in-frame clones only, minus some. The data contain fewer than 18,000 clones, approximately 79% of them seen just once; the ten biggest clones take up less than 0.35%. Sample: stem cell memory CD4+ T cells from blood. The receptors come from a woman aged 18-29 years with type 1 diabetes.

Only a few counts were recorded for this clone. The rearrangement joins TRBV29-1 to TRBJ2-7, with 10 bases lining up with TRBD1. Germline V gene sequence: CDR1 SQVTM, CDR2 ANQGSEA. Germline trimming cut 3 bases from V and 3 bases from J; bases unmatched to any gene: 5. The CDR3 is made up of 14 amino acids. This CDR3 reads CSVDRTGGFYEQYV. The CDR3 DNA sequence: TGCAGCGTTGACAGGACAGGGGGTTTCTACGAGCAGTACGTC.

This sequence joins TRBV10-3 and TRBJ2-1; 11 nucleotides align to TRBD2. The CDR3 runs 15 residues. The germline V gene encodes CDR1 ENHRY and CDR2 SYGVKD. V dropped 4 bases and J dropped 8; count of bases not matched to a gene: 7. Here the CDR3 reads CAISGLAGGADEQFF. The DNA of the CDR3 is TGTGCCATCAGTGGCCTAGCGGGAGGCGCAGATGAGCAGTTCTTC.

This clone has just one count. V gene TRBV28 combines with J gene TRBJ2-7, with D possibly matching TRBD1 (6 bases). Trimming pared 8 bases from V and 0 bases from J, leaving 20 bases between. Germline V CDR1 and CDR2: MDHEN, SYDVKM. This CDR3 has 16 amino acids. The CDR3 sequence is CASARQGLLRSYEQYF. The CDR3 bases are TGTGCCAGCGCTAGGCAGGGGTTACTACGCTCCTACGAGCAGTACTTC.

The gene calls are TRBV11-3 and TRBJ2-3; weak D call: TRBD1 (5 bases). Between the trimmed V and J ends, which lost 3 bases and 0 bases, there was a span of 7 bases. Germline V gene sequence: CDR1 SGHNT, CDR2 YENEEA. The CDR3 runs 14 residues. The CDR3 protein is CASSFQGSTDTQYF. The CDR3 DNA sequence: TGTGCCAGCAGCTTCCAGGGTAGCACAGATACGCAGTATTTT.

This chain joins TRBV2 and TRBJ1-1; no clear D gene. Per the germline V gene, CDR1 is SNHLY and CDR2 is FYNNEI. The CDR3 runs 13 residues. The V end was cut by 1 base, the J end by 7 bases, with 10 bases between. DNA for the CDR3: TGTGCCAGCAGTGAAGACAGCCCCCTTGAAGCTTTCTTT. Encoded protein: CASSEDSPLEAFF.

V usage is TRBV5-1 and J usage is TRBJ2-1; TRBD2 matches at 9 bases. Trimming cost V 1 base and J 7 bases; bases outside gene matches: 6. The CDR3 runs 15 residues. Germline assignment: CDR1 SGHRS and CDR2 YFSETQ. The CDR3 protein is CASSLIAGAGNEQFF. CDR3 bases: TGCGCCAGCAGCTTGATAGCGGGGGCGGGGAATGAGCAGTTCTTC.

The chain links TRBV5-4 to TRBJ2-1, with TRBD2 matching over 8 bases. This CDR3 is 16 amino acids long. Trimming cost V 4 bases and J 8 bases; bases outside gene matches: 14. CDR1 SGHNT and CDR2 YYREEE come from the germline V gene (reference sequence). CDR3 DNA: TGTGCCAGCAGCAGTTGGGGAGCGGGAGCGTTGGATGAGCAGTTCTTC. Protein product: CASSSWGAGALDEQFF.

The V and J genes are TRBV5-6 and TRBJ2-5; D unclear. Germline V gene lookup returns CDR1 SGHDT and CDR2 YYEEEE. Trimming stripped 3 bases from V and 5 bases from J, with 5 bases between. The length of the CDR3 is 11 residues. The CDR3 bases are TGTGCCAGCAGCTCATCCGAGACCCAGTACTTC. As protein: CASSSSETQYF.

The chain is built from TRBV5-5 and TRBJ2-1; maybe TRBD1 (5 bases). V dropped 5 bases and J dropped 0 bases, with 12 bases sitting between them. The CDR3 totals 15 residues. In germline, CDR1 is SGHKS, CDR2 YYEKEE (reference sequence). CDR3 coding DNA: TGTGCCAGCAGTCAAACAGGTCGCTCCTACAATGAGCAGTTCTTC. Its protein product is CASSQTGRSYNEQFF.

V usage is TRBV19 and J usage is TRBJ2-7; 13 bases fit TRBD2. The germline V gene encodes CDR1 LNHDA and CDR2 SQIVND (reference sequence). The J segment lost 4 bases and the V segment lost 3 bases, leaving 9 bases of the junction unmatched. The CDR3 sequence is 17 residues long. The CDR3 DNA follows: TGTGCCAGTAGTATTACCCGGACTAGCGGGAGACAATACGAGCAGTACTTC. This codes for CASSITRTSGRQYEQYF.

The genes are TRBV5-4 and TRBJ1-2, with TRBD1 as a possible D gene (5 bases). From germline, CDR1 is SGHNT and CDR2 YYREEE (reference sequence). CDR3 length: 16 amino acids. V dropped 6 bases and J dropped 8 bases, with 26 bases sitting between them. The CDR3 DNA follows: TGTGCCAGCACCCAAGGCGGAGGGGCGAGTTTGGGGGGCTACACCTTC. Protein product: CASTQGGGASLGGYTF.

The chain has TRBV5-1 and TRBJ2-2; 7 bases are a match to TRBD2. There are 16 residues in the CDR3. The germline V gene encodes CDR1 SGHRS and CDR2 YFSETQ. V lost 0 bases to trimming and J lost 6 bases; unmatched junction nucleotides: 8. The CDR3 nucleotides read TGCGCCAGCAGCTTGGCGGGACTATTCGGCTCCGGGGAGCTGTTTTTT. Amino acid sequence: CASSLAGLFGSGELFF.

The table lists this clone with a count of one. The CDR3 is CAIRAVGTGSEQYF. CDR3 bases: TGTGCCATCAGGGCTGTCGGGACAGGGAGCGAGCAGTACTTC. The gene calls are TRBV10-3 and TRBJ2-7, with 9 bases identical to TRBD1. The CDR3 consists of 14 residues. V was pared by 6 bases and J by 6 bases, with 9 bases of the junction left unmatched. In germline, CDR1 is ENHRY, CDR2 SYGVKD.

This clone has only a few counts. The chain couples TRBV11-2 to TRBJ2-1; D uncertain. This CDR3 has 13 residues. V lost 1 base, J lost 4 bases, and 5 bases lay in between. The germline gives CDR1 SGHAT, CDR2 FQNNGV. This CDR3 is CASSLALYNEQFF. The CDR3 nucleotides are TGTGCCAGCAGCTTAGCACTATACAATGAGCAGTTCTTC.

This clone was seen a handful of times. V and J are TRBV28 and TRBJ2-5; 9 positions match TRBD1. The end of the DNA is better explained by TRBJ2-7, so the J call may be wrong. This CDR3 comprises 14 residues. The germline V gene has CDR1 MDHEN and CDR2 SYDVKM. Written as DNA, the CDR3 is TGTGCCAGCAGTTGGGGGGGGACAGGGCACGAGCAGTACTTC. It is translated as CASSWGGTGHEQYF.

The chain couples TRBV27 to TRBJ2-2; 9 bases map to TRBD2. Germline lookup yields CDR1 MNHEY and CDR2 SMNVEV (reference sequence). The CDR3 spans 15 residues. Germline trimming cut 4 bases from V and 7 bases from J; bases unmatched to any gene: 7. The CDR3 nucleotides are TGTGCCAGCAGTTCCCCTGCGGGGGGGGTCGGGGAGCTGTTTTTT. Encoded protein: CASSSPAGGVGELFF.

V is TRBV10-3 and J is TRBJ1-6; D gene ambiguous. Trimming shortened V by 5 bases and J by 10 bases, and 18 bases separated the two germline ends. The germline gives CDR1 ENHRY, CDR2 SYGVKD. This CDR3 comprises 15 residues. CDR3 bases: TGTGCCATCAGTCCGTCGGAGGCGGTGAGGTCACCCCTCCACTTT. Protein: CAISPSEAVRSPLHF.

The rearrangement joins TRBV10-1 to TRBJ2-3; 8 bases line up with TRBD2. The CDR3 is made up of 15 amino acids. CDR1 is WNHNN, CDR2 SYGVQD, per germline (reference sequence). The junction had 5 bases not matched to a gene; V was cut back by 6 bases and J by 0 bases. CDR3 in amino acids: CASRALAASTDTQYF. The CDR3 nucleotides read TGCGCCAGCAGAGCACTAGCGGCTAGCACAGATACGCAGTATTTT.

The rearrangement joins TRBV27 to TRBJ2-7; TRBD1 agrees at 9 bases. The V and J ends lost 10 bases and 3 bases, in that order; junction bases with no gene match: 4. CDR3 length: 12 residues. Per the germline V gene, CDR1 is MNHEY and CDR2 is SMNVEV (reference sequence). The CDR3 region has the DNA TGTGCCACCCGGGGACAGGGCTACGAGCAGTACTTC. Encoded protein: CATRGQGYEQYF.

The chain links TRBV10-3 to TRBJ2-3; D possibly corresponds to TRBD2 (6 bases). Trimming cost V 8 bases and J 0 bases, with 6 bases left between them. The CDR3 contains 12 residues. Looked up from germline, CDR1 is ENHRY and CDR2 is SYGVKD. CDR3 in amino acids: CAIGTSTDTQYF. The CDR3 DNA reads TGTGCCATCGGGACTAGCACAGATACGCAGTATTTT.

V usage is TRBV30 and J usage is TRBJ1-1, with D tentatively TRBD1 (5 bases). V gave up 0 bases and J gave up 2 bases, with 10 bases separating them. Germline V gives CDR1 GTSNPN, CDR2 SVGIG (reference sequence). The CDR3 runs 14 residues. CDR3 region: CAWSVGLLNTEAFF. As DNA, the CDR3 is TGTGCCTGGAGTGTGGGACTGCTAAACACTGAAGCTTTCTTT.

This rearrangement joins TRBV14 to TRBJ2-3, with unresolved D. Trimming took 3 bases from V and 0 from J, leaving 16 bases between them. There are 17 residues in the CDR3. CDR1 SGHDN and CDR2 FVKESK come from the germline V gene. CDR3 nucleotides: TGTGCCAGCAGCCACTATGTCGGTCGAGCCAGCACAGATACGCAGTATTTT. Its protein product is CASSHYVGRASTDTQYF. Drawing the rest from reference TRBV14 and TRBJ2-3, the complete variable domain is EAGVTQFPSHSVIEKGQTVTLRCDPISGHDNLYWYRRVMGKEIKFLLHFVKESKQDESGMPNNRFLAERTGGTYSTLKVQPAELEDSGVYFCASSHYVGRASTDTQYFGPGTRLTVL.

This clone was seen only a few times. The chain links TRBV12-5 to TRBJ2-2; 9 positions match TRBD2. The CDR3 has 16 residues. After removal of 7 bases from V and 4 bases from J, the junction contained 10 bases not matched to a gene. Per germline, CDR1 LGHNT and CDR2 FRNRAP. The CDR3: CASAPRAGGVTGELFF. CDR3 coding DNA: TGTGCTAGTGCCCCGCGGGCGGGGGGGGTCACCGGGGAGCTGTTTTTT.

J is TRBJ2-7 and V is TRBV5-1; D perhaps matches TRBD2 (5 bases). CDR3 length equals 15 residues. Deletions cut 4 bases from V and 4 bases from J, with 18 bases between. Germline V gene data show CDR1 as SGHRS and CDR2 as YFSETQ. The chain's CDR3 is CASSPPAASGYEQYF. The DNA for the CDR3 is TGCGCCAGCAGCCCACCAGCGGCTTCGGGATACGAGCAGTACTTC.

In nucleotides, the CDR3 is TGTGCCATCAGTGACAGTTCCTACGAGCAGTACTTC. Translating it yields CAISDSSYEQYF. The genes are TRBV10-3 and TRBJ2-7; D unresolved. The length of the CDR3 is 12 residues. V lost 3 bases and J 1 base, leaving 4 bases between the germline ends. The V gene's germline CDR1 is ENHRY and CDR2 SYGVKD.

The V call is TRBV5-1, the J call TRBJ2-1; 7 bases line up with TRBD1. The CDR3 loop spans 13 amino acids. Germline loops: CDR1 SGHRS, CDR2 YFSETQ. V lost 3 bases and J lost 5; bases outside the gene matches: 2. As DNA, the CDR3 is TGCGCCAGCAGCTGGCAGGGGGACAATGAGCAGTTCTTC. Protein product: CASSWQGDNEQFF.

The chain recombines TRBV5-1 with TRBJ2-1; no firm D call. The CDR3 is 12 residues long. Per germline, CDR1 SGHRS and CDR2 YFSETQ. Trimming removed 4 bases from V and 9 bases from J, with 11 bases in between. CDR3 region: CASSPPGAEQFF. CDR3 nucleotides: TGCGCCAGCAGCCCTCCGGGTGCTGAGCAGTTCTTC.

The rearrangement joins TRBV5-1 to TRBJ1-5; D gene uncertain. This CDR3 spans 15 amino acids. Germline CDR1 and CDR2: SGHRS and YFSETQ. With 4 bases removed from V and 0 bases from J, the gap between germline ends came to 11 bases. The CDR3 reads CASSLDGDSNQPQHF. The DNA for the CDR3 is TGCGCCAGCAGCCTCGACGGGGATAGCAATCAGCCCCAGCATTTT.